The clone carrying this TCR beta chain was detected only a few times. What it binds is unknown. Timing groups of about 4 and about 12 weeks for second doses were pooled. Assay used: immunoSEQ multiplex PCR; TCRdb lists only in-frame clones, some missing. The table shows about 27,000 clones, with around 93% occurring only once. This sample was included in a study of T cell responses to AZD1222 COVID-19 vaccine. The CDR3 contains 14 residues. The germline V and J ends were trimmed by 6 bases and 0 bases, with 8 bases remaining between them. CDR1 and CDR2 from the germline V gene are MNHEY and SMNVEV (reference sequence). Notes on the study in general: A reported finding is that nearly half of spike-specific TCRs target unmutated variant regions. Clonal diversity may have been underestimated, and the donors were mostly white British, with more females than males.

Sequenced material: peripheral blood, taken 28 days after the second AZD1222 dose. The chain recombines TRBV27 with TRBJ2-2, with unresolved D. This clonotype was obtained from an adult who received the AZD1222 COVID-19 vaccine. The CDR3 bases are TGTGCCAGCAGGGGGTGGACGAACACCGGGGAGCTGTTTTTT. Protein product: CASRGWTNTGELFF.